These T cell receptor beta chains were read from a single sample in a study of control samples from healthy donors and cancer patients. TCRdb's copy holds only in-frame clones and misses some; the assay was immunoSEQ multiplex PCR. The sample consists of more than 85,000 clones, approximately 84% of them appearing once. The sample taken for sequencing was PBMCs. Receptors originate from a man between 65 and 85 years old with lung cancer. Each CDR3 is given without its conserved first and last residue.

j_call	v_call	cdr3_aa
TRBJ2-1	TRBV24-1	ATSDPLQGGITYNEQF
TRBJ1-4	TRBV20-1	SAIDTRSTNEKLF
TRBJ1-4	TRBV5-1	ASRQTNEKLF
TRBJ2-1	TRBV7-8	ASSLVGSYNEQF
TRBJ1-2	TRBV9	ASSEQGNSLIYGYT
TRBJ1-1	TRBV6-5	ASRREGRSEAF
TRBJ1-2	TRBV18	ASSPNDAGGGYGYT
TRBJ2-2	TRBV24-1	ATSGTGQGNTGELF
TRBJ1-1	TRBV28	ASRGRPEAF
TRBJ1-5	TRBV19	ASREGQLNQPQH
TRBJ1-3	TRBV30	AWSTIQGSSGNTIY
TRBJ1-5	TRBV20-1	SASKSGVNQPQH
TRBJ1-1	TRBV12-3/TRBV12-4	ASSERANTEAF
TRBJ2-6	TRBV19	ASSRNRAPSGANVLT
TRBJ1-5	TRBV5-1	ASSHTGDQPQH
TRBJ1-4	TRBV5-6	ASHPYPGGLGEKLF
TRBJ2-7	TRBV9	ASSVALGWEQY
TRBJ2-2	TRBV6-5	ATITDRALAGELF
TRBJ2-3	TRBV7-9	ASSLEVKGVSLTDTQY
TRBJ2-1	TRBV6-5	ASRGAGTSYNEQF
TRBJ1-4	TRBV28	ASSIIAGTGNEKLF
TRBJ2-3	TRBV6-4	ASSDRGASTDTQY
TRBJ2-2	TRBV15	ATSREQGMRPGELF
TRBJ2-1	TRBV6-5	ASRFDRGPYNEQF
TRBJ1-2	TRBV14	ASSPLNTGFGYT
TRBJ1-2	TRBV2	ATGGGYGYT
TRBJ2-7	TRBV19	ASSIGSQGSFHEQY
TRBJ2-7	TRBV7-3	ASSSGRNYEQY
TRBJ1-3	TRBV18	ASSPSAAIGNTIY
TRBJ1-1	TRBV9	ASSVFGGFETEAF
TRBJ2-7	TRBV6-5	ASSYYQGNEQY
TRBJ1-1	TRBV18	ASSPAPMGTEAF